Each of the 20 T cell receptor beta chains below was sequenced from the same sample in a study of shared clonotypes between healthy human individuals. Libraries were prepared by immunoSEQ multiplex PCR; TCRdb keeps only in-frame clonotypes and omits some of them. The sample yields about 1.4 million clones, more than 95% seen once. Sequencing input: naive CD4+ T cells sorted from blood. The subset denotes: CD45RA+ positively selected. The receptor set was obtained from a man aged 25 to 45 in good health.

The V call is TRBV7-9, the J call TRBJ2-7; 8 bases map to TRBD1. Germline V gene data show CDR1 as SEHNR and CDR2 as FQNEAQ (reference sequence). This CDR3 has 18 residues. Germline trimming cut 1 base from V and 1 base from J; bases unmatched to any gene: 12. In DNA, the CDR3 is TGTGCCAGCAGCTTAGGCCGTGACGACAGGGGTAGTTCCTACGAGCAGTACTTC. As protein: CASSLGRDDRGSSYEQYF.

The rearrangement joins TRBV10-3 to TRBJ2-7; TRBD2 matches 12 bases. The V and J ends lost 8 bases and 2 bases, in that order; junction bases with no gene match: 13. Germline V CDR1 and CDR2: ENHRY, SYGVKD. The CDR3 length is 17 residues. CDR3 nucleotide sequence: TGTGCCATCTTTGGGATGACTAGCGGGAGCACGCCCTACGAGCAGTACTTC. It translates to CAIFGMTSGSTPYEQYF.

The V gene is TRBV30, the J gene TRBJ2-5, with 10 bases lining up with TRBD1. Germline CDR1 reads GTSNPN; CDR2 reads SVGIG (reference sequence). The CDR3 extends over 16 amino acids. J gave up 5 bases and V 1 base, and 10 bases lay outside the gene matches. The CDR3 sequence is CAWSGDRGTVIETQYF. In nucleotides, the CDR3 is TGTGCCTGGAGTGGGGACAGGGGAACCGTTATCGAGACCCAGTACTTC.

This clone was seen only once. The chain carries TRBV5-1 and TRBJ2-1; 10 positions match TRBD2. The CDR3 runs to 16 residues. Germline V gene sequence: CDR1 SGHRS, CDR2 YFSETQ. The junction had 11 bases not matched to a gene; V was cut back by 4 bases and J by 7 bases. CDR3 protein: CASSRFEAGGLNEQFF. CDR3 coding DNA: TGCGCCAGCAGCCGTTTTGAAGCGGGAGGGTTGAATGAGCAGTTCTTC.

The rearrangement joins TRBV29-1 to TRBJ2-7; the D gene is possibly TRBD2 (6 bases). Trimming left V 4 bases short and J 4 bases short, with 23 bases between. From germline, CDR1 is SQVTM and CDR2 ANQGSEA. This CDR3 has 16 amino acids. The CDR3, as DNA: TGCAGCGTTGTACAAAGGGGTCCAGGGAGGAAGTACGAGCAGTACTTC. Translated, it gives CSVVQRGPGRKYEQYF.

This chain joins TRBV7-9 and TRBJ2-7, with 12 bases lining up with TRBD2. The CDR3 has 15 amino acids. The ends lost 5 bases at V and 2 bases at J; junction bases unmatched: 4. Germline values: CDR1 SEHNR, CDR2 FQNEAQ (reference sequence). CDR3: CASSQTSGSPYEQYF. In DNA form, the CDR3 reads TGTGCCAGCAGCCAGACTAGCGGGAGTCCCTACGAGCAGTACTTC. The full variable domain, completed using reference TRBV7-9 and TRBJ2-7, is DTGVSQNPRHKITKRGQNVTFRCDPISEHNRLYWYRQTLGQGPEFLTYFQNEAQLEKSRLLSDRFSAERPKGSFSTLEIQRTEQGDSAMYLCASSQTSGSPYEQYFGPGTRLTVT.

This clone was picked up one time. The V gene is TRBV11-2, the J gene TRBJ1-2; D gene unclear. The CDR3 runs to 15 residues. Trimming stripped 2 bases from V and 4 bases from J, with 14 bases between. Looked up from germline, CDR1 is SGHAT and CDR2 is FQNNGV. CDR3 amino acids: CASSLMWQARYGYTF. The CDR3 DNA follows: TGTGCCAGCAGCTTAATGTGGCAGGCTCGCTATGGCTACACCTTC.

The CDR3 here is CASSLDLDEQYF. The CDR3 coding sequence is TGTGCCAGCAGCTTAGATCTCGACGAGCAGTACTTC. This chain connects TRBV11-2 to TRBJ2-7; D remains ambiguous. This CDR3 is 12 amino acids long. Deletions cut 0 bases from V and 5 bases from J, with 5 bases between. From germline, CDR1 is SGHAT and CDR2 FQNNGV.

The chain has TRBV6-1 and TRBJ2-1; D is perhaps TRBD1 (6 bases). V was trimmed by 7 bases and J by 1 base, leaving 14 bases between them. This CDR3 is 15 amino acids long. Germline V lookup: CDR1 MNHNS, CDR2 SASEGT. For the CDR3, the DNA is TGTGCCAGCAAAAGGAACAGGGATTCCTACAATGAGCAGTTCTTC. Protein product: CASKRNRDSYNEQFF.

The CDR3 sequence: CASSLVGGLAGDEQYF. CDR3 DNA sequence: TGCGCCAGCAGCTTGGTGGGGGGACTAGCGGGAGACGAGCAGTACTTC. J is TRBJ2-7 and V is TRBV5-1; 14 bases fit TRBD2. Germline V gene data show CDR1 as SGHRS and CDR2 as YFSETQ. J lost 5 bases, V lost 0 bases, and 4 bases had no gene match. CDR3 length equals 16 residues. The whole variable domain, remainder taken from reference TRBV5-1 and TRBJ2-7, is KAGVTQTPRYLIKTRGQQVTLSCSPISGHRSVSWYQQTPGQGLQFLFEYFSETQRNKGNFPGRFSGRQFSNSRSEMNVSTLELGDSALYLCASSLVGGLAGDEQYFGPGTRLTVT.

This chain joins TRBV6-1 and TRBJ2-5; 7 nucleotides agree with TRBD2. In germline, CDR1 is MNHNS, CDR2 SASEGT. This CDR3 spans 13 amino acids. The V gene end was trimmed by 11 bases and the J gene end by 4 bases; junction bases not matched to a gene: 10. The CDR3: CASRGRAVETQYF. The CDR3 bases are TGTGCCTCACGGGGGAGGGCCGTAGAGACCCAGTACTTC.

This chain links TRBV5-1 with TRBJ2-2; D possibly matches TRBD1 or TRBD2 (5 bases each). Germline loops: CDR1 SGHRS, CDR2 YFSETQ. V was cut by 4 bases and J by 7 bases, with 17 bases left in between. This CDR3 contains 15 residues. The CDR3 protein is CASSPGTPLVGELFF. In DNA, the CDR3 is TGCGCCAGCAGCCCCGGGACGCCTCTGGTCGGGGAGCTGTTTTTT.

The chain couples TRBV5-1 to TRBJ1-4; a possible D gene is TRBD1 (5 bases). Germline CDR1 SGHRS, CDR2 YFSETQ. This CDR3 is 13 amino acids long. Trimming cost V 5 bases and J 5 bases, with 10 bases left between them. The CDR3 nucleotides read TGCGCCAGCAGAGAGGGGTTAAATGAAAAACTGTTTTTT. This encodes CASREGLNEKLFF.

V and J are TRBV5-1 and TRBJ2-2; possibly TRBD1 for D (5 bases). This CDR3 is built from 19 residues. Germline CDR1 is SGHRS and CDR2 is YFSETQ. Trimming removed 0 bases from V and 4 bases from J, with 22 bases in between. Here the CDR3 reads CASSLGQGFGVRGTGELFF. The CDR3 region has the DNA TGCGCCAGCAGCTTGGGGCAGGGATTCGGTGTTCGTGGCACCGGGGAGCTGTTTTTT.

The gene calls are TRBV30 and TRBJ1-2; a weak D match, TRBD1 (5 bases). From germline, CDR1 is GTSNPN and CDR2 SVGIG (reference sequence). CDR3 length equals 13 residues. With 0 bases removed from V and 6 bases from J, the gap between germline ends came to 11 bases. This CDR3 reads CAWSVIGVDGYTF. The DNA of the CDR3 is TGTGCCTGGAGTGTTATAGGGGTGGATGGCTACACCTTC.

The chain carries TRBV10-3 and TRBJ2-3; either TRBD1 or TRBD2 may fit D (5 bases each). Trimming left V 7 bases short and J 6 bases short, with 20 bases between. CDR1 ENHRY and CDR2 SYGVKD come from the germline V gene. The CDR3 runs to 15 residues. The DNA of the CDR3 is TGTGCCATCACCACTGGGACCCAAAACACCGATACGCAGTATTTT. It yields the protein CAITTGTQNTDTQYF.

V usage is TRBV28 and J usage is TRBJ2-2, with 9 bases that match TRBD2. The germline CDR1 and CDR2 sequences are MDHEN and SYDVKM. CDR3 length: 15 residues. The trim removed 8 bases at V and 6 bases at J, leaving 10 bases unmatched. CDR3 in DNA: TGTGCCAGCTGCTATAGCGGGAGTAGGGCCGGGGAGCTGTTTTTT. This encodes CASCYSGSRAGELFF. The variable domain in full, with the rest retrieved from reference TRBV28 and TRBJ2-2, is DVKVTQSSRYLVKRTGEKVFLECVQDMDHENMFWYRQDPGLGLRLIYFSYDVKMKEKGDIPEGYSVSREKKERFSLILESASTNQTSMYLCASCYSGSRAGELFFGEGSRLTVL.

DNA for the CDR3: TGTGCCAGCAGCGTAGCGTTACCCGGAGAAGGGCAGTTCTTC. The encoded protein is CASSVALPGEGQFF. V is TRBV9 and J is TRBJ2-1; D uncertain. The CDR3 contains 14 residues. V was trimmed by 0 bases and J by 12 bases, leaving 16 bases between them. The germline gives CDR1 SGDLS, CDR2 YYNGEE.

V gene TRBV5-1 combines with J gene TRBJ2-7, with 8 bases identical to TRBD1. The CDR3 runs 14 residues. Germline V gene lookup returns CDR1 SGHRS and CDR2 YFSETQ. V trimming: 0 bases; J trimming: 5 bases; junction bases outside the gene matches: 4. CDR3 DNA sequence: TGCGCCAGCAGCTTGGGGACAGGGTTCGACGAGCAGTACTTC. Encoded protein: CASSLGTGFDEQYF.

CDR3 nucleotides: TGTGCCAGCAGCCTCTCCCAGGGGGTTTTGATCTACGAGCAGTACTTC. Its translation is CASSLSQGVLIYEQYF. The rearrangement links TRBV28 to TRBJ2-7; 7 positions agree with TRBD1. CDR3 length equals 16 residues. J was trimmed by 3 bases and V by 6 bases; bases with no gene match: 14. Germline V lookup: CDR1 MDHEN, CDR2 SYDVKM.